This T cell receptor (beta chain) was observed in a study of shared clonotypes between healthy human individuals (TCRdb year 2020). About the investigation overall: Two women and a few men aged 18 to 49 years were included in the cohort. Between about 0.94 and 8.9 billion PBMCs per donor were obtained by leukapheresis. For each donor, CD4 naive and CD4 memory were each run on three plates, CD8 naive on two plates, and CD8 memory on one plate. Libraries were prepared and TCR repertoires were sequenced by different laboratories using diverse techniques, in order to increase sequencing depth and limit assay-specific biases. To estimate repertoire size and how much clonotype sharing occurs between individuals, the study deeply sequenced the blood TCR repertoires of roughly 5 healthy adults. The research as a whole found: Compared with non-shared clonotypes, the clonotypes found in all four sorted-subset donors had higher generation probabilities. Naive subsets generally had larger estimated clonotype richness than memory subsets. Sharing across several donors was observed for roughly 5.4% of naive CD4, 3% to 4% of naive CD8, 2.3% of memory CD4, and over 0.3% of memory CD8 clonotypes. The genetic and exposure-history diversity represented was limited by the small number of donors. Pairwise subsampling indicated that sequencing depth was expected to affect the degree of clonotype sharing among donors. Only blood was sampled, and tissue TCR repertoires likely differ from those in blood. Even with the large sequencing depth, rarefaction of the sorted-subset datasets indicated that sequencing was incomplete.

Healthy HIV-negative adults with no recently reported acute infections or vaccinations were included as donors. All donors were Caucasian adults living in Nashville, Tennessee, USA. CD4+ T cells were enriched through magnetic negative selection, after which naive cells were positively selected on CD45RA and the remaining negative fraction served as the memory subset. After blood collection by leukapheresis, PBMCs were isolated using Ficoll-Histopaque density gradient centrifugation and then cryopreserved in the vapor phase of liquid nitrogen. Analytical flow cytometry was used to check the purity and quantity of every magnetically sorted T cell population. Genomic DNA was isolated from every sorted fraction and measured by UV absorbance on a Nanodrop 2000c. Comment on this clone: The antigen this receptor binds is unknown. No qualities accompany the bases; no much larger clone lies one base away.

V and J are truncated by 0 bases and 3 bases respectively, leaving an intervening sequence of 9 bases. From the cysteine up to the phenylalanine, the CDR3 has a length of 14 residues. Only the CDR3 part of the read is kept: 42 bases, read in frame from the first base. The germline V gene gives CDR1 as SGHRS and CDR2 as YFSETQ. Using the deep immunoSEQ assay, multiplex PCR amplified TCR CDR3 regions from genomic DNA. Extracted genomic DNA from each cell subset was distributed evenly across all wells of several immunoSEQ 96-well plates, and each plate was treated as a replicate. Each replicate PCR for sorted subsets received roughly 200 ng genomic DNA, equal to roughly 30,000 T cell genomes. Purified libraries were quantified with a Qubit 3.0 fluorometer, sized on a Bioanalyzer 2100, and re-quantified with the KAPA Library Quantification kit. Each immunoSEQ 96-well plate was sequenced on its own single-read 150-cycle Illumina NextSeq 550 flow cell. In the original analysis: The immunoSEQ output contained only junctional sequences without quality scores, so filtering could not match that applied to full-length reads. To assign V/J genes and CDR3, sequences were annotated against IMGT germline references using PyIR, a Python wrapper for IgBLAST v1.9. Any read was removed if the V/J assignment was weak (E-value above 1e-6), the CDR3 was missing, or the read contained stop codons, out-of-frame junctions, or ambiguous translated residues. V3J clonotypes were defined as sequences sharing the same inferred V gene, J gene, and CDR3 amino acid sequence. Percentage overlap between repertoires was computed as shared unique clonotypes divided by the size of the smaller repertoire. RTK rarefaction, the Chao1 estimator, and Recon v2.1 estimates of unobserved clonotypes were used to assess repertoire richness. Generation probabilities were computed with OLGA for all TCRbeta clonotypes obtained by the gDNA method from several donors. TCRdb took this table from immuneACCESS and kept in-frame rearrangements with V and J called. Such tables lack part of the clones; where checked against another copy, unresolved V genes explain under half of the gap, and the rest is unexplained. The V and J calls and clone size were taken over from that table, and D and trimming were inferred from the DNA. The sample table holds over 850,000 clones, of which around 78% were seen once. The ten largest clonotypes hold 0.5% to 0.6% of the sample.

The rearranged segments are TRBV5-1 and TRBJ1-1; tentative D gene TRBD1, with 5 bases matching. The clonotype was recovered from a man aged 18 to 30 in good health. Some clones in this sample may be carry-over from other donors' samples. Input material: memory CD4+ T cells from PBMCs. Taken with the paper, the label for cell subset or site translates to: CD45RA-negative fraction. The CDR3 region reads CASSLGGAYTEAFF. The nucleotide sequence is given as TGCGCCAGCAGCTTGGGGGGCGCGTACACTGAAGCTTTCTTT.